This note documents a single T cell receptor (beta chain) sequence. No antigen is known for it. This PCR relied on a set of 60 Vbeta primers and 13 Jbeta primers. Generated by immunoSEQ multiplex PCR, the TCRdb table keeps only in-frame clones and is missing some. Among 150,000 to 200,000 clones listed, 70% to 90% were seen once. The data derive from a study of cytomegalovirus exposure and HLA in healthy donors. V lost 8 bases to trimming and J lost 5 bases; unmatched junction nucleotides: 5. The CDR3 sequence is 13 residues long. Germline assignment: CDR1 ENHRY and CDR2 SYGVKD. Study conclusions and caveats: Accurate prediction of most subjects' HLA-A and HLA-B alleles from TCR beta sequences was reported. Despite most TCR sequences being rare, some public TCRs occurred in many donors. It was likely that a cluster of highly shared sequence variants was a sequencing artifact. In a later analysis, at a false discovery rate of 0.05, roughly 17,000 TCR beta sequences matched HLA alleles.

Sequenced: PBMCs. This TCR derives from a man between 18 and 29 years old in good health and CMV-seropositive. The rearrangement links TRBV10-3 to TRBJ2-2; 7 positions match TRBD2. The CDR3 DNA follows: TGTGCCATCGAGGGGCGGGGGACCGGGGAGCTGTTTTTT. Translated: CAIEGRGTGELFF.